This is a list of T cell receptor beta chains from one sample in a study of T cell changes during pregnancy in multiple sclerosis. Sequencing used immunoSEQ multiplex PCR; TCRdb keeps in-frame clones, though not all of them. The table shows about 51,000 clones, with 90% to 95% occurring only once. This material consisted of CD4+ T cells from peripheral blood mononuclear cells, taken in the second trimester of pregnancy. The receptor set was obtained from a female donor with multiple sclerosis, enrolled in a pregnancy study. Each CDR3 is given with its conserved first and last residue. Each record gives: clone size, V gene, CDR3 protein. The listing skips clone size in some rows; elsewhere it reads once, few, many or a size class.

clone_size: .; v_call: TRBV5-1; cdr3_aa: CASSLLGSYSNQPQHF
clone_size: .; v_call: TRBV7-2; cdr3_aa: CASSLARQTVEQYF
clone_size: .; v_call: TRBV5-1; cdr3_aa: CASSLDRSSYEQYF
clone_size: .; v_call: TRBV2; cdr3_aa: CASRAGTGNTEAFF
clone_size: .; v_call: TRBV11-2; cdr3_aa: CASSLLVMNTEAFF
clone_size: .; v_call: TRBV4-3; cdr3_aa: CASSQAVASFNYGYTF
clone_size: .; v_call: TRBV4-2; cdr3_aa: CASSQAKGGRGTGELFF
clone_size: .; v_call: TRBV6-5; cdr3_aa: CASRRTGGETQYF
clone_size: .; v_call: TRBV7-2; cdr3_aa: CASSFFRRGSSGANVLTF
clone_size: medium-sized; v_call: TRBV5-1; cdr3_aa: CASSQDRVPDTQYF
clone_size: .; v_call: TRBV5-6; cdr3_aa: CASSLAGEGQETQYF
clone_size: many; v_call: TRBV5-6; cdr3_aa: CASSLVGAAGANTEAFF
clone_size: .; v_call: TRBV11-2; cdr3_aa: CASSPESVWEKLFF
clone_size: .; v_call: TRBV10-3; cdr3_aa: CAISDSQRGGVNEQFF
clone_size: once; v_call: TRBV7-9; cdr3_aa: CASRFPGDRGEQYF
clone_size: few; v_call: TRBV19; cdr3_aa: CASSITLAQPQHF
clone_size: .; v_call: TRBV19; cdr3_aa: CASSRDRRAGYTF
clone_size: .; v_call: TRBV7-9; cdr3_aa: CASSPVVFAHYGYSF
clone_size: .; v_call: TRBV2; cdr3_aa: CASSWGLNNQPQHF
clone_size: .; v_call: TRBV10-2; cdr3_aa: CASSRPSGVWNEQFF
clone_size: .; v_call: TRBV27; cdr3_aa: CASSLWGQGARRELFF
clone_size: .; v_call: TRBV6-1; cdr3_aa: CASSEQQGTEAFF
clone_size: .; v_call: TRBV6-5; cdr3_aa: CASSPQGGTQYF
clone_size: .; v_call: TRBV6-5; cdr3_aa: CASSPTGIAFF
clone_size: .; v_call: TRBV11-2; cdr3_aa: CASSLGAGVRNQPQHF
clone_size: .; v_call: TRBV4-3; cdr3_aa: CASSLGTVATNEKLFF
clone_size: .; v_call: TRBV5-4; cdr3_aa: CASSEGTSPLYGYTF
clone_size: few; v_call: TRBV19; cdr3_aa: CASSNPGGWIPYEQYF
clone_size: .; v_call: TRBV9; cdr3_aa: CASSYKGQQSEQYF
clone_size: .; v_call: TRBV7-2; cdr3_aa: CASSLAGQLADEQFF
clone_size: .; v_call: TRBV7-9; cdr3_aa: CASSRDSRGTTFF
clone_size: .; v_call: TRBV5-6; cdr3_aa: CASSISGYEQYF
clone_size: .; v_call: TRBV7-9; cdr3_aa: CASSQTTGGDTQYF
clone_size: .; v_call: TRBV19; cdr3_aa: CASIHTGTENQPQHF
clone_size: once; v_call: TRBV5-1; cdr3_aa: CASSWTSGGSDTQYF
clone_size: .; v_call: TRBV5-6; cdr3_aa: CASSVLNNLNYGYTF
clone_size: .; v_call: TRBV10-2; cdr3_aa: CASSSQGSGWETQYF
clone_size: once; v_call: TRBV19; cdr3_aa: CASSIGYRGRDEQFF
clone_size: once; v_call: TRBV6-5; cdr3_aa: CASIGGNGYTF
clone_size: .; v_call: TRBV19; cdr3_aa: CASSIGAWQETQYF
clone_size: .; v_call: TRBV15; cdr3_aa: CATLDRARAKNIQYF
clone_size: .; v_call: TRBV7-8; cdr3_aa: CASSPRLAGEETQYF
clone_size: .; v_call: TRBV11-1; cdr3_aa: CASVGEETQYF
clone_size: .; v_call: TRBV30; cdr3_aa: CAWSAITRVSPLHF
clone_size: .; v_call: TRBV4-2; cdr3_aa: CASSQDFGQPHRTSTDTQYF
clone_size: .; v_call: TRBV5-1; cdr3_aa: CASSLARVNYEQYF
clone_size: .; v_call: TRBV9; cdr3_aa: CASSQGSSYNEQFF
clone_size: .; v_call: TRBV4-2; cdr3_aa: CASRSVADTQYF
clone_size: .; v_call: TRBV7-9; cdr3_aa: CASSLGTGTASYEQYF
clone_size: .; v_call: TRBV7-9; cdr3_aa: CASSLRQRSYEQYF
clone_size: .; v_call: TRBV6-5; cdr3_aa: CASSQTRETQYF
clone_size: .; v_call: TRBV18; cdr3_aa: CASSPSVRGLDYGYTF
clone_size: .; v_call: TRBV6-1; cdr3_aa: CASSEWDRSYGYTF
clone_size: .; v_call: TRBV5-4; cdr3_aa: CASSLQGATDTQYF